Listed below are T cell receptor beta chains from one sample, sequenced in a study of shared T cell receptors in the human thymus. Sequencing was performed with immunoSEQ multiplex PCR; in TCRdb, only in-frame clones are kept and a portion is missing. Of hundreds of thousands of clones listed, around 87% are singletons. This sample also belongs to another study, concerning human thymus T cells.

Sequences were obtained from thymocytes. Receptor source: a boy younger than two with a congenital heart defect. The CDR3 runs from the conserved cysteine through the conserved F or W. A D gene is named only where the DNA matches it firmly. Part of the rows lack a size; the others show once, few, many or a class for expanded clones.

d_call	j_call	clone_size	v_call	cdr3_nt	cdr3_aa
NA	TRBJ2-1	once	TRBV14	TGTGCCAGCAGCCATACGGGACATTATGTGGGTGAGCAGTTCTTC	CASSHTGHYVGEQFF
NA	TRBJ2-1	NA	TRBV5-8	TGTGCCAGCGAAGGGGCCCAACGCGGCCGGGATGAGCAGTTCTTC	CASEGAQRGRDEQFF
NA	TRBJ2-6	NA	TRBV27	TGTGCCAGCAGTTTTAACTCTGGGGCCAACGTCCTGACTTTC	CASSFNSGANVLTF
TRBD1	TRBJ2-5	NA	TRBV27	TGTGCCAGCAGTTTAGAGGGGACACAGGGGGGCCAAGAGACCCAGTACTTC	CASSLEGTQGGQETQYF
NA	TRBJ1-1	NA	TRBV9	TGTGCCAGCAGCGTAGGCCCCAGGACTTACTATGGCACTGAAGCTTTCTTT	CASSVGPRTYYGTEAFF
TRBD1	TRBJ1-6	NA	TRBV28	TGTGCCAGCAGTAAAACCGGGACAGGGAATAATTCACCCCTCCACTTT	CASSKTGTGNNSPLHF
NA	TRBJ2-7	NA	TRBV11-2	TGTGCCAGCAGCCACAGGAAGAACGGACCCGATTCCTACGAGCAGTACTTC	CASSHRKNGPDSYEQYF
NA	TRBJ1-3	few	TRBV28	TGTGCCAGCAGTCAAGCAACGACTGGAAACACCATATATTTT	CASSQATTGNTIYF
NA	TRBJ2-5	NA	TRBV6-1	TGTGCCAGCAGTGAGAGACTCCAAGAGACCCAGTACTTC	CASSERLQETQYF
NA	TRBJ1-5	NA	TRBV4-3	TGCGCCAGCAGCCAAGACAGACAGGTCCAACAGCCCCAGCATTTT	CASSQDRQVQQPQHF
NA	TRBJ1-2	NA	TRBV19	TGTGCCAGTAGTACCCCAGACAGTACTAACTATGGCTACACCTTC	CASSTPDSTNYGYTF
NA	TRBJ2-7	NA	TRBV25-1	TGTGCCAGCAGTGAATATCTAGCGGACGGGACATACGAGCAGTACTTC	CASSEYLADGTYEQYF
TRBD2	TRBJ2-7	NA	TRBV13	TGTGCCAGCACCCCTGGACTAGCGGGCTCCTACGAGCAGTACTTC	CASTPGLAGSYEQYF
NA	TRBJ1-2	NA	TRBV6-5	TGTGCCAGCAGTTACGGGCCTCTGGTTGGTCCCTATGGCTACACCTTC	CASSYGPLVGPYGYTF
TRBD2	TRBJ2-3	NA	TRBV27	TGTGCCAGCAGTTTAAGGACGGGACTAGCGGACACAGATACGCAGTATTTT	CASSLRTGLADTDTQYF
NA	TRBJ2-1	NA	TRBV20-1	TGCAGCCTCTCCTACAATGAGCAGTTCTTC	CSLSYNEQFF
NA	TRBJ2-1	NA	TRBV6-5	TGTGCCAGCAGTTACTCGAAGGTCGGTAGCATTGATGAGCAGTTCTTC	CASSYSKVGSIDEQFF
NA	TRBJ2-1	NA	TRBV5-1	TGCGCCAGCAGCTTGAATCCCGGCGAAACGGGCTCCTACAATGAGCAGTTCTTC	CASSLNPGETGSYNEQFF
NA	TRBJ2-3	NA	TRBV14	TGTGCCAGCAGCCAAGCGGTTCAAAGGGACACCCGCTGCACAGATACGCAGTATTTT	CASSQAVQRDTRCTDTQYF